One sample yielded the 20 T cell receptor beta chains listed below, sequenced in a study of OX40 agonist ivuxolimab in advanced cancers. Some clones are missing from TCRdb's copy, which holds only in-frame ones; the method was immunoSEQ multiplex PCR. The table lists 7,000 or so clones, nearly 75% of them singletons. Sequenced here: CD4+ or CD8+ T cells sorted from blood, sampled in a trial of the OX40 agonist ivuxolimab. These receptors all stem from an adult with an advanced solid tumor such as melanoma, head and neck, liver or kidney cancer.

This clone is termed medium-sized. This sequence joins TRBV5-4 and TRBJ1-2, with D maybe TRBD1 (6 bases). Germline CDR1 is SGHNT and CDR2 is YYREEE (reference sequence). V lost 2 bases to trimming and J lost 3 bases, with 14 bases between them. The CDR3 spans 15 residues. CDR3 bases: TGTGCCAGCAGCTTAAACCGGGACAACTACTATGGCTACACCTTC. This encodes CASSLNRDNYYGYTF.

The chain joins TRBV7-9 to TRBJ2-1; perhaps TRBD2 as D (6 bases). Germline CDR1 reads SEHNR; CDR2 reads FQNEAQ (reference sequence). CDR3 length: 16 residues. V gave up 1 base and J gave up 0 bases, with 10 bases separating them. The CDR3 coding sequence is TGTGCCAGCAGCTTAGGCCAGGGAGGCTCCTACAATGAGCAGTTCTTC. Protein: CASSLGQGGSYNEQFF.

The chain uses TRBV18 and TRBJ2-5; D remains unclear. Germline V gives CDR1 KGHSH, CDR2 LQKENI. V gave up 1 base and J gave up 3 bases, with 3 bases separating them. This CDR3 contains 12 residues. The DNA of the CDR3 is TGTGCCAGCTCACCACAAGAAGAGACCCAGTACTTC. Translated, it gives CASSPQEETQYF.

V usage is TRBV6-5 and J usage is TRBJ2-7; TRBD2 matches 7 bases. J gave up 6 bases and V 7 bases, and 6 bases lay outside the gene matches. Per germline, CDR1 MNHEY and CDR2 SVGAGI. This CDR3 contains 12 residues. The CDR3 DNA is TGTGCCAGCATTGCGGGGGAGGGCGAGCAGTACTTC. Its protein is CASIAGEGEQYF.

This clone turned up a few times. The chain uses TRBV4-3 and TRBJ2-1, with a weak D call TRBD1 (5 bases). CDR3 length: 14 residues. From germline, CDR1 is LGHNA and CDR2 YSLEER. Trimming removed 1 base from V and 5 bases from J, with 9 bases in between. The CDR3 spells CASSQVGLHNEQFF. CDR3 sequence (DNA): TGCGCCAGCAGCCAAGTGGGGCTCCACAATGAGCAGTTCTTC.

V is TRBV6-1 and J is TRBJ1-5, with no clear D. The length of the CDR3 is 11 residues. CDR1 MNHNS and CDR2 SASEGT come from the germline V gene. V lost 6 bases and J 9 bases, leaving 9 bases between the germline ends. CDR3 sequence (DNA): TGTGCCAGCAGGTCCGCGTGGCCCCAGCATTTT. It specifies CASRSAWPQHF.

CDR3 coding DNA: TGTGCCAGCAGTCCCTGGACAGGGCGATTCTCTGGAAACACCATATATTTT. As protein: CASSPWTGRFSGNTIYF. The chain carries TRBV11-2 and TRBJ1-3; 8 bases match TRBD1. CDR3 length equals 17 residues. V lost 6 bases to trimming and J lost 0 bases; unmatched junction nucleotides: 10. Germline CDR1 reads SGHAT; CDR2 reads FQNNGV.

The V gene is TRBV6-6, the J gene TRBJ1-4; possible D gene TRBD1, 6 bases. The CDR3 consists of 16 residues. Per germline, CDR1 MNHNY and CDR2 SVGAGI (reference sequence). V dropped 0 bases and J dropped 7 bases, with 15 bases sitting between them. The chain's CDR3 is CASSYSRGTFGEKLFF. In DNA, the CDR3 is TGTGCCAGCAGTTACTCCAGGGGAACGTTCGGTGAAAAACTGTTTTTT.

The rearrangement uses TRBV10-3 and TRBJ2-7; 9 bases agree with TRBD1. CDR3 size: 14 residues. The V and J ends lost 8 bases and 2 bases, in that order; junction bases with no gene match: 7. Per germline, CDR1 ENHRY and CDR2 SYGVKD. CDR3: CAIASGQGPYEQYF. The CDR3 coding sequence is TGTGCCATCGCCTCGGGACAGGGACCCTACGAGCAGTACTTC.

V is TRBV27 and J is TRBJ1-2, with D perhaps matching TRBD1 (6 bases). The CDR3 runs to 13 residues. In germline, CDR1 is MNHEY, CDR2 SMNVEV (reference sequence). The germline V and J ends were trimmed by 6 bases and 6 bases, with 14 bases remaining between them. For the CDR3, the DNA is TGTGCCAGCAGCCCCCAGGGGAGCCATGGCTACACCTTC. Translation gives CASSPQGSHGYTF.

The V gene is TRBV9, the J gene TRBJ2-7; possibly TRBD1 for D (6 bases). The CDR3 is 14 residues long. V was clipped by 2 bases and J by 5 bases, with 14 bases between them. Germline CDR1 SGDLS, CDR2 YYNGEE. Here the CDR3 reads CASSVDRYVDEQYF. The CDR3 DNA reads TGTGCCAGCAGCGTTGACAGGTACGTCGACGAGCAGTACTTC.

This clone has a handful of counts. The CDR3 sequence is CASSQVRGDYEQYF. DNA for the CDR3: TGCGCCAGCAGCCAAGTACGAGGGGACTACGAGCAGTACTTC. The chain carries TRBV4-1 and TRBJ2-7; D may correspond to TRBD1 or TRBD2 (5 bases each). With 1 base removed from V and 3 bases from J, the gap between germline ends came to 10 bases. The CDR3 has 14 amino acids. Per germline, CDR1 MGHRA and CDR2 YSYEKL.

The V call is TRBV4-3, the J call TRBJ2-3; D ambiguous. The CDR3 is 14 amino acids. Trimming took 0 bases from V and 5 from J, leaving 9 bases between them. Germline V lookup: CDR1 LGHNA, CDR2 YSLEER. The CDR3 loop reads CASSQELLGDTQYF. The CDR3 bases are TGCGCCAGCAGCCAAGAACTTTTAGGAGATACGCAGTATTTT.

V and J are TRBV6-5 and TRBJ2-4, with 9 bases that match TRBD1. This CDR3 has 15 residues. J gave up 2 bases and V 10 bases, and 9 bases lay outside the gene matches. The germline gives CDR1 MNHEY, CDR2 SVGAGI. CDR3 amino acids: CATGQGSGTKNIQYF. CDR3 coding DNA: TGTGCCACCGGACAGGGGAGCGGGACCAAAAACATTCAGTACTTC.

The genes are TRBV2 and TRBJ2-5; D not resolved. The end of the DNA aligns better with TRBJ2-7, so the J call may be wrong. This CDR3 has 12 amino acids. The germline V gene encodes CDR1 SNHLY and CDR2 FYNNEI. The CDR3 loop reads CASSEESYEQYF. CDR3 DNA sequence: TGTGCCAGCAGTGAGGAGTCCTACGAGCAGTACTTC.

The chain combines TRBV6-1 with TRBJ2-5, with 8 bases matching TRBD1. The germline V gene encodes CDR1 MNHNS and CDR2 SASEGT. There are 15 residues in the CDR3. Unmatched junction bases numbered 11, after V lost 6 bases and J lost 5 bases. The CDR3 protein is CASSDSTGAMETQYF. The CDR3 DNA reads as TGTGCCAGCAGCGACTCGACAGGGGCAATGGAGACCCAGTACTTC.

The count of this clone is one. The chain employs TRBV13 and TRBJ2-1; unclear D gene. CDR3 length: 13 amino acids. The germline gives CDR1 PRHDT, CDR2 FYEKMQ (reference sequence). Trimming took 0 bases from V and 7 from J, leaving 7 bases between them. CDR3 nucleotides: TGTGCCAGCAGCTTAGGCTCGGTTAATGAGCAGTTCTTC. This codes for CASSLGSVNEQFF.

The genes are TRBV30 and TRBJ1-2; no reliable D call. Trimming removed 5 bases from V and 6 bases from J, with 7 bases in between. The CDR3 is 10 amino acids. Germline lookup yields CDR1 GTSNPN and CDR2 SVGIG (reference sequence). CDR3 region: CAWATDGYTF. The DNA for the CDR3 is TGTGCCTGGGCGACGGATGGCTACACCTTC.

This rearrangement joins TRBV13 to TRBJ1-2; D not certain. V was clipped by 2 bases and J by 2 bases, with 12 bases between them. The CDR3 runs to 15 residues. CDR1 is PRHDT and CDR2 is FYEKMQ in the germline V gene (reference sequence). CDR3 in amino acids: CASSLFGYGNYGYTF. Written as DNA, the CDR3 is TGTGCCAGCAGCTTATTTGGCTATGGGAACTATGGCTACACCTTC.

The rearrangement links TRBV6-5 to TRBJ2-1; 10 bases agree with TRBD2. Trimming at V came to 2 bases and at J to 9 bases, leaving 1 base not matched to a gene. Germline V gene sequence: CDR1 MNHEY, CDR2 SVGAGI. This CDR3 region has 13 residues. In nucleotides, the CDR3 is TGTGCCAGCAGTTACAGCGGGAGGGGTGAGCAGTTCTTC. It is translated as CASSYSGRGEQFF.